The 19 T cell receptor beta chains presented below share a single source sample, sequenced in a study of blood T cell repertoires in COVID-19. Clones were read by immunoSEQ multiplex PCR, and TCRdb kept only the in-frame ones, dropping some. The sample includes 120,000 to 150,000 clones, around 81% of them seen just once. Sequenced sample: peripheral blood. These receptors came from a woman aged 35 to 49 with active or convalescent COVID-19.

This clone has a handful of counts. The genes are TRBV7-9 and TRBJ1-1, with D maybe TRBD1 (5 bases). The CDR3 is made up of 13 amino acids. Germline V lookup: CDR1 SEHNR, CDR2 FQNEAQ (reference sequence). Trimming stripped 1 base from V and 7 bases from J, with 10 bases between. The CDR3 region has the DNA TGTGCCAGCAGCTTAGGGGGCCCCCGTGAAGCTTTCTTT. The encoded protein is CASSLGGPREAFF.

The J gene is TRBJ2-1, the V gene TRBV2; the match to TRBD2 covers 12 bases. CDR3 length: 15 residues. Looked up from germline, CDR1 is SNHLY and CDR2 is FYNNEI. With 2 bases clipped from V and 7 bases from J, the junction kept 3 bases outside the gene matches. CDR3 in amino acids: CASSETSGRFNEQFF. CDR3 bases: TGTGCCAGCAGTGAAACTAGCGGGAGGTTTAATGAGCAGTTCTTC.

The chain carries TRBV5-4 and TRBJ1-2; weak D call: TRBD1 (5 bases). The CDR3 sequence is 13 residues long. Between the trimmed V and J ends, which lost 4 bases and 8 bases, there was a span of 15 bases. Germline CDR1 is SGHNT and CDR2 is YYREEE (reference sequence). CDR3: CASSQTDMGGYTF. The CDR3 DNA is TGTGCCAGCAGCCAGACAGACATGGGAGGCTACACCTTC.

V is TRBV14 and J is TRBJ1-1; D is undetermined. Germline V lookup: CDR1 SGHDN, CDR2 FVKESK. The germline V and J ends were trimmed by 0 bases and 0 bases, with 11 bases remaining between them. CDR3 length equals 16 residues. CDR3 DNA sequence: TGTGCCAGCAGCCAAGATCTAGGAGGGCTGAACACTGAAGCTTTCTTT. Translated, it gives CASSQDLGGLNTEAFF.

The chain uses TRBV28 and TRBJ1-1; D ambiguous. Per the germline V gene, CDR1 is MDHEN and CDR2 is SYDVKM. V was clipped by 7 bases and J by 2 bases, with 5 bases between them. The CDR3 totals 11 residues. CDR3 protein: CASNYNTEAFF. CDR3 in DNA: TGTGCCAGCAACTACAACACTGAAGCTTTCTTT.

V gene TRBV10-3 combines with J gene TRBJ1-1; the D gene is possibly TRBD1 (6 bases). The V gene's germline CDR1 is ENHRY and CDR2 SYGVKD. The ends were cut back, 2 bases at V and 11 bases at J, with 15 bases in the middle. This CDR3 spans 13 amino acids. The CDR3 DNA sequence: TGTGCCATCAGTGAGCTCTACAGGGCCCGGGCTTTCTTT. Translated, it gives CAISELYRARAFF.

This chain joins TRBV10-2 and TRBJ2-6; D not resolved. CDR3 length: 12 residues. Trimming removed 6 bases from V and 7 bases from J, with 7 bases in between. Germline V gene lookup returns CDR1 WSHSY and CDR2 SAAADI. The CDR3 reads CASRSPANVLTF. CDR3 nucleotides: TGCGCCAGCAGGAGCCCAGCCAACGTCCTGACTTTC.

The rearrangement links TRBV28 to TRBJ2-1; 11 bases align to TRBD2. Trimming cost V 5 bases and J 8 bases; bases outside gene matches: 17. Germline-derived CDR1 and CDR2 are MDHEN and SYDVKM. The length of the CDR3 is 18 residues. Written as DNA, the CDR3 is TGTGCCAGCAGTCCCTGGGGTAGCGGGAGGGCGCTGTCCCATGAGCAGTTCTTC. It translates to CASSPWGSGRALSHEQFF. Complete variable domain (other parts from reference TRBV28 and TRBJ2-1): DVKVTQSSRYLVKRTGEKVFLECVQDMDHENMFWYRQDPGLGLRLIYFSYDVKMKEKGDIPEGYSVSREKKERFSLILESASTNQTSMYLCASSPWGSGRALSHEQFFGPGTRLTVL.

V usage is TRBV27 and J usage is TRBJ1-3, with a tentative D call TRBD1 (5 bases). CDR3 length: 15 amino acids. Per germline, CDR1 MNHEY and CDR2 SMNVEV (reference sequence). Trimming removed 5 bases at V and 4 bases at J, with 15 bases between. The CDR3 region has the DNA TGTGCCAGCAGTCCCCGGGTGGGGGGGGGAAACACCATATATTTT. Protein product: CASSPRVGGGNTIYF.

This clone was detected only a few times. The genes are TRBV30 and TRBJ2-2; a possible D gene is TRBD2 (6 bases). V lost 8 bases and J 5 bases, leaving 18 bases between the germline ends. There are 14 residues in the CDR3. The germline CDR1 and CDR2 sequences are GTSNPN and SVGIG (reference sequence). The chain's CDR3 is CATLAGGATGELFF. CDR3 nucleotides: TGTGCCACCCTGGCCGGCGGGGCGACCGGGGAGCTGTTTTTT.

The rearrangement joins TRBV28 to TRBJ2-7, with 9 positions matching TRBD2. J was trimmed by 2 bases and V by 5 bases; bases with no gene match: 10. CDR1 and CDR2 from the germline V gene are MDHEN and SYDVKM. The CDR3 covers 16 residues. This chain's CDR3 is CASSVAGTSTTYEQYF. CDR3 nucleotide sequence: TGTGCCAGCAGTGTTGCCGGGACTAGCACCACCTACGAGCAGTACTTC.

CDR3 residues: CSVVGNTEAFF. Written as DNA, the CDR3 is TGCAGCGTTGTCGGGAACACTGAAGCTTTCTTT. The chain couples TRBV29-1 to TRBJ1-1; D gene uncertain. The V end was cut by 4 bases, the J end by 1 base, with 4 bases between. The V gene's germline CDR1 is SQVTM and CDR2 ANQGSEA. The CDR3 extends over 11 amino acids.

Here the CDR3 DNA reads TGTGCCAGCAGCCAAGCAGGTCCCTCCTACGAGCAGTACTTC. Translated, it gives CASSQAGPSYEQYF. The V gene is TRBV3-1 (or the pseudogene TRBV3-2), the J gene TRBJ2-7; D is uncertain. The CDR3 contains 14 residues. Trimming removed 1 base at V and 0 bases at J, with 7 bases between. CDR1 and CDR2 (germline): LGHDT, YNNKEL (reference sequence).

This chain joins TRBV5-1 and TRBJ2-5; TRBD1 matches at 11 bases. The CDR3 is 15 residues long. Germline CDR1 is SGHRS and CDR2 is YFSETQ. J gave up 5 bases and V 3 bases, and 6 bases lay outside the gene matches. Here the CDR3 DNA reads TGCGCCAGCAGCTCGGACAGGGGGCTCGGGGAGACCCAGTACTTC. This translates into CASSSDRGLGETQYF.

V usage is TRBV7-2 and J usage is TRBJ2-7, with 9 bases fitting TRBD1. CDR1 is SGHTA, CDR2 FQGNSA, per germline. The CDR3 consists of 14 residues. Trimming took 6 bases from V and 3 from J; bases not matched to a gene: 6. The CDR3 region has the DNA TGTGCCAGCAGAATACCGGGACAGGGCTACGAGCAGTACTTC. Translating gives CASRIPGQGYEQYF.

The V and J genes are TRBV24-1 and TRBJ1-4; tentative D call: TRBD1 (6 bases). The CDR3 runs to 13 residues. Deletions cut 4 bases from V and 10 bases from J, with 12 bases between. Germline V gene sequence: CDR1 KGHDR, CDR2 SFDVKD. For the CDR3, the DNA is TGTGCCACCAGTGAAGCGACAGGCCCAAAACTGTTTTTT. This sequence encodes CATSEATGPKLFF.

This clone was seen once. The gene calls are TRBV11-3 and TRBJ2-1, with D maybe TRBD2 (6 bases). This CDR3 has 11 residues. Germline CDR1 is SGHNT and CDR2 is YENEEA. Trimming pared 5 bases from V and 10 bases from J, leaving 9 bases between. The chain's CDR3 is CASSHGGEQFF. CDR3 bases: TGTGCCAGCAGCCACGGAGGGGAGCAGTTCTTC.

This clone was recorded only once. The chain uses TRBV6-2 or TRBV6-3 and TRBJ1-5, with unresolved D. The ends were cut back, 5 bases at V and 4 bases at J, with 9 bases in the middle. Germline-derived CDR1 and CDR2 are MNHEY and SVGEGT. The CDR3 extends over 13 amino acids. As DNA, the CDR3 is TGTGCCAGCAGTGGGAGTTATAATCAGCCCCAGCATTTT. It encodes CASSGSYNQPQHF.

The V gene is TRBV5-3, the J gene TRBJ2-1; perhaps TRBD1 as D (6 bases). TRBV5-3 is treated as an ORF (open reading frame) with a function not yet certain. Between the trimmed V and J ends, which lost 1 base and 1 base, there was a span of 15 bases. This CDR3 comprises 17 residues. The CDR3 DNA reads TGTGCCAGAAGCTTGTACCAGGGACAAGAATCCTACAATGAGCAGTTCTTC. Its translation is CARSLYQGQESYNEQFF.